This T cell receptor (beta chain) was sequenced in a study of tumor-infiltrating lymphocytes in primary liver carcinoma. Study summary: Samples yielded about 3.65 to 7.5 million productive TCRbeta reads, similar across tissue types.

The germline V gene has CDR1 MNHNS and CDR2 SASEGT. CDR3 length equals 15 residues. Trimming cost V 3 bases and J 1 base, with 9 bases left between them. Taking about 18-32 mg of unsorted bulk tissue, the authors co-extracted RNA and DNA. Patients showed chronic HBV infection and an absence of prior treatment. Synthesis of TCR beta cDNA was carried out from 500 ng total RNA with a constant-region primer. Libraries for TCR beta were built through three nested multiplex PCR rounds, which together made up a slightly modified ARM-PCR procedure. In the first two PCR rounds, TRBV1-TRBV30 forward primers were paired with a C-beta reverse primer, and each round lasted approximately 9 cycles. MiXCR, applied by TCRdb to the multiplex PCR reads, yields one record per CDR3 protein. This table holds tens of thousands of distinct CDR3 sequences, roughly 77% found once.

This clonotype was obtained from a woman in her thirties with primary liver carcinoma and hepatitis B virus infection. Sequencing was carried out using tumor-adjacent normal liver tissue. This chain uses TRBV6-1 with TRBJ2-2; no clear D. Here the CDR3 DNA reads TGTGCCAGCAGTGAGTCGTGCCGGAACACCGGGGAGCTGTTTTTT. This codes for CASSESCRNTGELFF.